This T cell receptor beta chain was documented in a study of early T cells in non-severe SARS-CoV-2 infection. Study overall: Sequenced bulk RNA came from whole blood that was unsorted, and chains were unpaired. Notes on the study in general: Matching with VDJdb favored anti-spike CD8 responses (missing private and CD4 specificities).

This clonotype turned up a few times. Its antigen remains unidentified. Researchers attached unique molecular identifiers to individual cDNA molecules. Via MiXCR, TCRdb re-called the 5' RACE reads, giving one row per CDR3 protein. The data show tens of thousands of distinct CDR3 sequences, roughly 15% seen once. The source of this sequence is an adult who was a healthcare worker with PCR-confirmed SARS-CoV-2 infection or an uninfected control (not recorded which). Material for sequencing was whole blood.

CDR3 in amino acids: CASSKQGLEQYF. The CDR3 DNA reads as TGCGCCAGCAGCAAACAGGGTCTCGAGCAGTACTTC. V and J are TRBV5-1 and TRBJ2-7, with TRBD1 as a possible D gene (6 bases). V dropped 4 bases and J dropped 6 bases, with 11 bases sitting between them. Germline CDR1 is SGHRS and CDR2 is YFSETQ. The CDR3 loop spans 12 amino acids. The full variable domain, its missing parts supplied by reference TRBV5-1 and TRBJ2-7, is KAGVTQTPRYLIKTRGQQVTLSCSPISGHRSVSWYQQTPGQGLQFLFEYFSETQRNKGNFPGRFSGRQFSNSRSEMNVSTLELGDSALYLCASSKQGLEQYFGPGTRLTVT.